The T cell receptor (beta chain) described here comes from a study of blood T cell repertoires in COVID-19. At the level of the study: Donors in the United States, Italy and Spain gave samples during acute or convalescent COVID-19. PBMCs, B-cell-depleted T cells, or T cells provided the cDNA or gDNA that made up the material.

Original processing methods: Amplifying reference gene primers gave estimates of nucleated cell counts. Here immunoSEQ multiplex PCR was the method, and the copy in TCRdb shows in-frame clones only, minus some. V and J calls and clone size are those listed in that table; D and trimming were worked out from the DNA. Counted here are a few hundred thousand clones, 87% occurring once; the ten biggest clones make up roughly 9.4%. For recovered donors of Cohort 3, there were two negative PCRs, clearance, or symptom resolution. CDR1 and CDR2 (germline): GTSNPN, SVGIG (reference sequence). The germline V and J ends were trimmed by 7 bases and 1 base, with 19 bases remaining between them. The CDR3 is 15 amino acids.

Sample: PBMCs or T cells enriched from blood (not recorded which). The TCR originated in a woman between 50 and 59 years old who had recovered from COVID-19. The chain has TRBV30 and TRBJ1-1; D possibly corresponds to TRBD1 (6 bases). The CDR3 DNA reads TGTGCCTTTGGGGGGCGGGGGACGAGGAACACTGAAGCTTTCTTT. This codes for CAFGGRGTRNTEAFF.